The T cell receptor (beta chain) described here comes from a study of CD8 T cells in ankylosing spondylitis. Notes on the study in general: Reported data indicate significant enrichment of disease-linked clones within matched ankylosing spondylitis synovial fluid. Previously reported in reactive arthritis synovial fluid and blood were some of the motif variants.

Each CDR3 protein is one row after TCRdb ran MiXCR on the 5' RACE reads. The sample has approximately 100,000 distinct CDR3 sequences, less than 25% seen once. Germline CDR1 and CDR2: KGHSH and LQKENI. The CDR3 length is 14 residues. V lost 3 bases and J lost 9; bases outside the gene matches: 10. Concerning this clonotype: Its antigen is not identified.

The sequence came from a male donor with ankylosing spondylitis. The chain uses TRBV18 and TRBJ1-1; TRBD1 agrees at 7 bases. Sequencing was done on a sample of synovial fluid, either unsorted or a sorted T cell fraction (not recorded which). The CDR3 here is CASSPPTKGAQAFF. The CDR3 DNA reads as TGTGCCAGCTCACCCCCCACGAAGGGGGCGCAAGCTTTCTTT.